One and the same sample provided the 28 T cell receptor beta chains below, sequenced in a study of siplizumab effects on memory and regulatory T cells. Clones were read by immunoSEQ multiplex PCR, and TCRdb kept only the in-frame ones, dropping some. The sample lists tens of thousands of clones, approximately 97% occurring once. The sequencing sample was made of naive CD8+ T cells sorted from blood. These receptors all stem from a human donor in good health.

V gene TRBV9 combines with J gene TRBJ2-3; 10 nucleotides align to TRBD2. Germline V CDR1 and CDR2: SGDLS, YYNGEE. The trim removed 4 bases at V and 4 bases at J, leaving 6 bases unmatched. CDR3 length: 15 residues. CDR3 nucleotide sequence: TGTGCCAGCAGCACCACTAGCGGGGCTGCAGATACGCAGTATTTT. Protein: CASSTTSGAADTQYF.

This clone was counted a single time. Sequence at one end of the junction differs from germline and may be a read error. The rearrangement joins TRBV7-7 to TRBJ2-7; D is uncertain. Germline V lookup: CDR1 SSHAT, CDR2 FNYEAQ (reference sequence). This CDR3 has 13 residues. The CDR3 DNA reads as TGTGCTAGCAGCTTATCGCTCCAGCGCGAGCAGTACTTC. This encodes CASSLSLQREQYF.

The count of this clone is one. The chain uses TRBV28 and TRBJ1-1; tentative D call: TRBD1 (5 bases). Germline CDR1 is MDHEN and CDR2 is SYDVKM. With 2 bases removed from V and 0 bases from J, the gap between germline ends came to 7 bases. The CDR3 extends over 14 amino acids. CDR3 nucleotides: TGTGCCAGCAGTTTAACAGGCATGAACACTGAAGCTTTCTTT. Translating gives CASSLTGMNTEAFF.

The chain recombines TRBV7-9 with TRBJ2-3, with 7 bases that match TRBD1. The V gene end was trimmed by 4 bases and the J gene end by 1 base; junction bases not matched to a gene: 2. Per the germline V gene, CDR1 is SEHNR and CDR2 is FQNEAQ (reference sequence). The CDR3 is made up of 14 amino acids. The CDR3 protein is CASSSQGGTDTQYF. For the CDR3, the DNA is TGTGCCAGCAGCTCGCAGGGGGGCACAGATACGCAGTATTTT. Complete variable domain (other parts from reference TRBV7-9 and TRBJ2-3): DTGVSQNPRHKITKRGQNVTFRCDPISEHNRLYWYRQTLGQGPEFLTYFQNEAQLEKSRLLSDRFSAERPKGSFSTLEIQRTEQGDSAMYLCASSSQGGTDTQYFGPGTRLTVL.

The rearrangement links TRBV11-2 to TRBJ2-7; 13 nucleotides match TRBD2. The CDR3 length is 17 residues. V lost 5 bases, J lost 4 bases, and 11 bases stayed unmatched. The germline gives CDR1 SGHAT, CDR2 FQNNGV. The CDR3 region is CASSGTSGNRPFYEQYF. CDR3 DNA sequence: TGTGCCAGCAGCGGGACTAGCGGGAACCGGCCCTTTTACGAGCAGTACTTC.

In this sample, this clone turned up once. V and J are TRBV9 and TRBJ2-7, with no clear D. Germline CDR1 reads SGDLS; CDR2 reads YYNGEE. This CDR3 region has 11 residues. V lost 0 bases to trimming and J lost 6 bases, with 4 bases between them. CDR3 nucleotides: TGTGCCAGCAGCGTAGGTGCCGAGCAGTACTTC. Amino acids: CASSVGAEQYF.

J is TRBJ2-7 and V is TRBV7-2; D remains unclear. Germline V lookup: CDR1 SGHTA, CDR2 FQGNSA. The CDR3 is 13 amino acids. V gave up 2 bases and J gave up 3 bases, with 8 bases separating them. DNA for the CDR3: TGTGCCAGCAGCTTACTCGGAAACTACGAGCAGTACTTC. It encodes CASSLLGNYEQYF.

The gene calls are TRBV5-1 and TRBJ1-1, with a weak D call TRBD1 (5 bases). CDR3 size: 13 residues. Trimming removed 6 bases from V and 4 bases from J, with 13 bases in between. The germline V gene encodes CDR1 SGHRS and CDR2 YFSETQ. This chain's CDR3 is CASTTSGSTEAFF. Written as DNA, the CDR3 is TGCGCCAGCACCACTTCAGGGTCCACTGAAGCTTTCTTT.

The V call is TRBV29-1, the J call TRBJ2-7; 8 bases are a match to TRBD2. Trimming removed 7 bases from V and 0 bases from J; junction bases left unmatched: 5. CDR3 length: 13 residues. Germline V lookup: CDR1 SQVTM, CDR2 ANQGSEA. In DNA, the CDR3 is TGCAGCGCAGTAGCGGGAAACTCCTACGAGCAGTACTTC. This sequence encodes CSAVAGNSYEQYF.

The V call is TRBV29-1, the J call TRBJ1-1; D unresolved. The CDR3 is 14 residues long. Trimming took 0 bases from V and 4 from J, leaving 12 bases between them. Looked up from germline, CDR1 is SQVTM and CDR2 is ANQGSEA. For the CDR3, the DNA is TGCAGCGTTGAAGACAAGGGTTTTCGCACTGAAGCTTTCTTT. It translates to CSVEDKGFRTEAFF.

This chain connects TRBV7-9 to TRBJ2-2, with 8 bases matching TRBD1. This CDR3 region has 14 residues. Germline V gene lookup returns CDR1 SEHNR and CDR2 FQNEAQ (reference sequence). The junction had 7 bases not matched to a gene; V was cut back by 10 bases and J by 3 bases. The CDR3 region is CANQDRADTGELFF. The CDR3, as DNA: TGTGCCAATCAGGACAGGGCCGACACCGGGGAGCTGTTTTTT.

CDR3 region: CASLDRATYGYTF. CDR3 coding DNA: TGTGCCAGCTTAGACAGGGCAACCTATGGCTACACCTTC. The V and J genes are TRBV6-5 and TRBJ1-2; the match to TRBD1 covers 7 bases. Germline V CDR1 and CDR2: MNHEY, SVGAGI. The junction had 7 bases not matched to a gene; V was cut back by 8 bases and J by 4 bases. The CDR3 consists of 13 residues.

The chain couples TRBV7-9 to TRBJ2-1; possibly TRBD2 for D (6 bases). Trimming left V 8 bases short and J 8 bases short, with 13 bases between. Germline V gene data show CDR1 as SEHNR and CDR2 as FQNEAQ (reference sequence). The CDR3 consists of 12 residues. The CDR3 is CASSRRDDEQFF. As DNA, the CDR3 is TGTGCCAGCTCCCGGAGGGACGATGAGCAGTTCTTC. Using reference TRBV7-9 and TRBJ2-1 for the parts outside the CDR3, the full variable domain is DTGVSQNPRHKITKRGQNVTFRCDPISEHNRLYWYRQTLGQGPEFLTYFQNEAQLEKSRLLSDRFSAERPKGSFSTLEIQRTEQGDSAMYLCASSRRDDEQFFGPGTRLTVL.

The chain links TRBV28 to TRBJ2-5; perhaps D is TRBD1 or TRBD2 (5 bases each). This CDR3 has 13 residues. From germline, CDR1 is MDHEN and CDR2 SYDVKM. The V end was cut by 3 bases, the J end by 4 bases, with 9 bases between. The CDR3 DNA sequence: TGTGCCAGCAGTTTTCCGGGGCCAGAGACCCAGTACTTC. Translated: CASSFPGPETQYF.

This rearrangement joins TRBV28 to TRBJ2-1, with 9 bases lining up with TRBD2. The CDR3 runs 14 residues. Germline CDR1 and CDR2: MDHEN and SYDVKM. Trimming at V came to 7 bases and at J to 4 bases, leaving 5 bases not matched to a gene. CDR3 in DNA: TGTGCCAGCACAAAAGCGGGAGGTTACAATGAGCAGTTCTTC. Residues: CASTKAGGYNEQFF.

In regard to this clone: Other DNA sequences in the same sample also yield this CDR3. V and J are TRBV9 and TRBJ2-1; TRBD2 agrees at 10 bases. V was pared by 4 bases and J by 4 bases, with 5 bases of the junction left unmatched. CDR1 is SGDLS and CDR2 is YYNGEE in the germline V gene. The CDR3 covers 15 residues. The CDR3 DNA is TGTGCCAGCAGCTCTAGCGGGAGCTCTTACAATGAGCAGTTCTTC. Its translation is CASSSSGSSYNEQFF. The complete variable domain, with remaining parts taken from reference TRBV9 and TRBJ2-1, reads DSGVTQTPKHLITATGQRVTLRCSPRSGDLSVYWYQQSLDQGLQFLIQYYNGEERAKGNILERFSAQQFPDLHSELNLSSLELGDSALYFCASSSSGSSYNEQFFGPGTRLTVL.

The chain employs TRBV27 and TRBJ2-3; no clear D gene. V lost 2 bases and J lost 4, with 4 bases in between. The length of the CDR3 is 12 residues. Germline lookup yields CDR1 MNHEY and CDR2 SMNVEV (reference sequence). The CDR3 here is CASSLPPDTQYF. CDR3 sequence (DNA): TGTGCCAGCAGTTTACCCCCAGATACGCAGTATTTT.

This rearrangement joins TRBV7-6 to TRBJ2-3, with TRBD2 matching 12 bases. Germline trimming cut 7 bases from V and 3 bases from J; bases unmatched to any gene: 8. CDR1 is SGHVS, CDR2 FNYEAQ, per germline. The CDR3 contains 16 residues. For the CDR3, the DNA is TGTGCCAGCACCAGACTAGCGGGAGTGGTTACAGATACGCAGTATTTT. Translated, it gives CASTRLAGVVTDTQYF.

The V and J genes are TRBV19 and TRBJ1-1; perhaps TRBD1 as D (6 bases). With 3 bases removed from V and 1 base from J, the gap between germline ends came to 12 bases. Germline V CDR1 and CDR2: LNHDA, SQIVND (reference sequence). The CDR3 runs 15 residues. CDR3 sequence: CASSIEDSPNTEAFF. For the CDR3, the DNA is TGTGCCAGTAGTATTGAGGACAGCCCGAACACTGAAGCTTTCTTT.

The rearrangement links TRBV7-3 to TRBJ2-4, with 10 bases aligning to TRBD2. This CDR3 is built from 17 residues. The trim removed 10 bases at V and 1 base at J, leaving 13 bases unmatched. Germline CDR1 and CDR2: SGHTA and FQGTGA. CDR3 protein: CANPLAGEKKAKNIQYF. The CDR3, as DNA: TGTGCCAACCCGCTAGCGGGAGAGAAGAAGGCCAAAAACATTCAGTACTTC.

The chain links TRBV5-1 to TRBJ2-7; D might be TRBD2 (6 bases). The CDR3 sequence is 16 residues long. Germline CDR1 is SGHRS and CDR2 is YFSETQ. V was cut by 1 base and J by 0 bases, with 14 bases left in between. The CDR3 region is CASSLRDFPISYEQYF. CDR3 nucleotide sequence: TGCGCCAGCAGCTTGAGGGACTTTCCAATCTCCTACGAGCAGTACTTC.

The J gene is TRBJ2-3, the V gene TRBV14, with D maybe TRBD2 (5 bases). Trimming shortened V by 5 bases and J by 5 bases, and 8 bases separated the two germline ends. This CDR3 region has 12 residues. Germline V gene data show CDR1 as SGHDN and CDR2 as FVKESK. The DNA for the CDR3 is TGTGCCAGCAGCTGGAGCGGAGATACGCAGTATTTT. Translated, it gives CASSWSGDTQYF.

The gene calls are TRBV21-1 and TRBJ1-1; no check of the table's D call, TRBD1, against the DNA was made. TRBV21-1 is marked as a pseudogene. The CDR3 sequence is 11 residues long. CDR3 DNA: TGTGCCAGCAGCTTGACAGGGGAAGCTTTCTTT. Amino acid sequence: CASSLTGEAFF.

This clone was counted between two and nine times. The chain couples TRBV7-9 to TRBJ2-7; D is possibly TRBD1 (6 bases). The ends were cut back, 5 bases at V and 4 bases at J, with 12 bases in the middle. The germline gives CDR1 SEHNR, CDR2 FQNEAQ (reference sequence). This CDR3 is 13 amino acids long. The CDR3 here is CASSTTGVYEQYF. CDR3 nucleotides: TGTGCCAGCAGCACGACAGGTGTATACGAGCAGTACTTC.

The chain is built from TRBV13 and TRBJ2-1; 10 bases fit TRBD2. The CDR3 has 15 residues. Per the germline V gene, CDR1 is PRHDT and CDR2 is FYEKMQ (reference sequence). Losses at the gene ends were 3 bases for V and 10 bases for J; bases not matched to a gene: 9. CDR3 sequence (DNA): TGTGCCAGCAGCTTGAACAGCGGGAGGGCCGGCGAGCAGTTCTTC. Protein: CASSLNSGRAGEQFF.

The J gene is TRBJ2-3, the V gene TRBV27; D is perhaps TRBD2 (6 bases). The V gene's germline CDR1 is MNHEY and CDR2 SMNVEV (reference sequence). The CDR3 is 15 residues long. Between the trimmed V and J ends, which lost 6 bases and 4 bases, there was a span of 17 bases. The CDR3 region has the DNA TGTGCCAGCAGGGGAGCGGAGGGCGTCCCAGATACGCAGTATTTT. Residues: CASRGAEGVPDTQYF.

This chain uses TRBV2 with TRBJ2-5; D possibly corresponds to TRBD2 (5 bases). Trimming stripped 0 bases from V and 1 base from J, with 9 bases between. The germline V gene has CDR1 SNHLY and CDR2 FYNNEI. The CDR3 length is 15 residues. DNA of the CDR3: TGTGCCAGCAGTGAAGCAGCGGCAGTCCAAGAGACCCAGTACTTC. Translation gives CASSEAAAVQETQYF.

The genes are TRBV5-1 and TRBJ2-2; no reliable D call. Germline V lookup: CDR1 SGHRS, CDR2 YFSETQ. V was pared by 2 bases and J by 1 base, with 9 bases between. CDR3 length: 15 residues. The CDR3 DNA follows: TGCGCCAGCAGCTTCTGGTCCGAGAACACCGGGGAGCTGTTTTTT. Translated: CASSFWSENTGELFF.